The 32 T cell receptor beta chains given below trace back to one sample, sequenced in a study of blood T cell repertoires in COVID-19. The protocol was immunoSEQ multiplex PCR, while the TCRdb copy is restricted to in-frame clones and leaves out a portion. The sample has under 250,000 clones; around 86% are singletons. Material for sequencing was peripheral blood. All receptors come from a man in his sixties who had recovered from COVID-19.

The V call is TRBV6-5, the J call TRBJ1-4, with 10 bases lining up with TRBD1. The CDR3 consists of 12 residues. Germline values: CDR1 MNHEY, CDR2 SVGAGI. V was clipped by 6 bases and J by 8 bases; unmatched bases: 0. The CDR3 DNA is TGTGCCAGCAGGGGACAGGGGGAAAAACTGTTTTTT. It codes for CASRGQGEKLFF.

This chain links TRBV7-3 with TRBJ2-2; D is uncertain. The CDR3 is made up of 16 amino acids. Germline-derived CDR1 and CDR2 are SGHTA and FQGTGA. Between the trimmed V and J ends, which lost 6 bases and 0 bases, there was a span of 14 bases. CDR3 residues: CASSRQSIANTGELFF. CDR3 nucleotide sequence: TGTGCCAGCAGTCGTCAGTCCATTGCGAACACCGGGGAGCTGTTTTTT.

The chain joins TRBV27 to TRBJ2-3, with 7 bases that match TRBD1. From germline, CDR1 is MNHEY and CDR2 SMNVEV (reference sequence). The V segment lost 6 bases and the J segment 6 bases; nucleotides outside the gene matches: 3. CDR3 length: 12 residues. CDR3 loop: CASRTGWDTQYF. CDR3 in DNA: TGTGCCAGCAGGACAGGGTGGGATACGCAGTATTTT.

The genes are TRBV19 and TRBJ1-1, with TRBD1 identical over 7 bases. The CDR3 is made up of 16 amino acids. CDR1 is LNHDA and CDR2 is SQIVND in the germline V gene (reference sequence). V shed 1 base and J 0 bases; nucleotides not matched to a gene: 5. CDR3 DNA sequence: TGTGCCAGTAGTATAGCCAGGGGGACAGTGAACACTGAAGCTTTCTTT. It is translated as CASSIARGTVNTEAFF.

The genes are TRBV19 and TRBJ1-1; TRBD1 matches 9 bases. Germline V gene sequence: CDR1 LNHDA, CDR2 SQIVND (reference sequence). With V trimmed by 5 bases and J by 0 bases, 4 bases remained unmatched. There are 15 residues in the CDR3. The CDR3 DNA follows: TGTGCCAGTAGTTTACAGGGGGCAATGAACACTGAAGCTTTCTTT. Translation gives CASSLQGAMNTEAFF.

This clone has a handful of counts. The CDR3 sequence is CASSVDPLGGTEAFF. The CDR3 DNA reads as TGTGCCAGCAGCGTGGACCCATTGGGGGGCACTGAAGCTTTCTTT. V gene TRBV9 combines with J gene TRBJ1-1, with D perhaps TRBD1 (5 bases). Germline-derived CDR1 and CDR2 are SGDLS and YYNGEE. The CDR3 totals 15 residues. V was shortened by 2 bases and J by 4 bases, with 15 bases between the two germline ends.

This clone showed up just a few times. This chain joins TRBV6-6 and TRBJ1-6, with D tentatively TRBD1 (5 bases). This CDR3 spans 14 amino acids. V was cut by 7 bases and J by 9 bases, with 16 bases left in between. Germline V gene sequence: CDR1 MNHNY, CDR2 SVGAGI (reference sequence). The CDR3 sequence: CASNVGASGSPLHF. DNA of the CDR3: TGTGCCAGCAATGTAGGGGCTAGTGGTTCACCCCTCCACTTT.

V usage is TRBV7-3 and J usage is TRBJ2-3; no firm D call. The CDR3 spans 13 residues. From germline, CDR1 is SGHTA and CDR2 FQGTGA. V was clipped by 1 base and J by 8 bases, with 10 bases between them. In DNA, the CDR3 is TGTGCCAGCAGCTTAAGTAGTAGTAGTACGCAGTATTTT. It translates to CASSLSSSSTQYF.

This clone is a singleton in its sample. This sequence joins TRBV9 and TRBJ2-7; D is possibly TRBD1 (6 bases). Germline CDR1 SGDLS, CDR2 YYNGEE. V was shortened by 4 bases and J by 3 bases, with 17 bases between the two germline ends. The CDR3 has 15 residues. CDR3: CASSSSPGTIYEQYF. Here the CDR3 DNA reads TGTGCCAGCAGCTCAAGCCCCGGGACAATCTACGAGCAGTACTTC.

The chain employs TRBV4-2 and TRBJ2-7; a weak D match, TRBD2 (6 bases). Germline lookup yields CDR1 LGHNA and CDR2 YNFKEQ. The CDR3 covers 15 residues. The V end lost 3 bases, the J end lost 4 bases, and 16 bases lay between the germline ends. This CDR3 is CASSQGGVAIYEQYF. The CDR3 DNA sequence: TGTGCCAGCAGCCAGGGGGGAGTAGCCATATACGAGCAGTACTTC.

The chain employs TRBV2 and TRBJ2-2; 14 nucleotides line up with TRBD2. Germline CDR1 and CDR2: SNHLY and FYNNEI. The CDR3 is 15 amino acids. With 5 bases clipped from V and 6 bases from J, the junction kept 2 bases outside the gene matches. Here the CDR3 DNA reads TGTGCCAGCAGTCGACTAGCGGGAGGGTCCGGGGAGCTGTTTTTT. This gives the protein CASSRLAGGSGELFF.

The chain combines TRBV4-1 with TRBJ1-5, with D unresolved. Trimming removed 1 base from V and 6 bases from J, with 13 bases in between. The germline CDR1 and CDR2 sequences are MGHRA and YSYEKL. The CDR3 loop spans 15 amino acids. The CDR3 here is CASSQVVSIPQPQHF. The CDR3 DNA reads as TGCGCCAGCAGCCAAGTAGTATCCATCCCTCAGCCCCAGCATTTT.

The chain is built from TRBV13 and TRBJ1-2; 11 bases match TRBD1. Germline CDR1 and CDR2: PRHDT and FYEKMQ (reference sequence). The ends lost 6 bases at V and 7 bases at J; junction bases unmatched: 4. This CDR3 region has 13 residues. The CDR3 region has the DNA TGTGCCAGCAGTCCGGACAGGGGGCTTGGCTACACCTTC. Protein: CASSPDRGLGYTF.

This clone was seen once. This chain connects TRBV6-2 or TRBV6-3 to TRBJ2-2; D not certain. The CDR3 covers 14 residues. Deletions cut 3 bases from V and 7 bases from J, with 12 bases between. Germline CDR1 is MNHEY and CDR2 is SVGEGT. For the CDR3, the DNA is TGTGCCAGCAGTTATTCTCCGGTGGTCGGGGAGCTGTTTTTT. As protein: CASSYSPVVGELFF.

This chain joins TRBV10-1 and TRBJ1-5, with TRBD1 identical over 8 bases. Germline lookup yields CDR1 WNHNN and CDR2 SYGVQD (reference sequence). The CDR3 totals 17 residues. Trimming removed 5 bases from V and 4 bases from J; junction bases left unmatched: 13. The CDR3 reads CASSSCRGLHPNQPQHF. For the CDR3, the DNA is TGCGCCAGCAGTTCATGCAGGGGGCTACACCCAAATCAGCCCCAGCATTTT.

CDR3 in amino acids: CATSRDPGGQETQYF. DNA of the CDR3: TGTGCCACCAGCAGAGATCCAGGAGGGCAAGAGACCCAGTACTTC. This chain connects TRBV15 to TRBJ2-5; D possibly corresponds to TRBD2 (6 bases). CDR1 LNHNV and CDR2 YYDKDF come from the germline V gene (reference sequence). The CDR3 totals 15 residues. The ends were cut back, 0 bases at V and 2 bases at J, with 10 bases in the middle.

This chain links TRBV12-3 or TRBV12-4 with TRBJ1-2; 8 bases map to TRBD1. The CDR3 spans 12 residues. V shed 5 bases and J 7 bases; nucleotides not matched to a gene: 3. CDR3 sequence reads: CASSDRGAGYTF. In DNA, the CDR3 is TGTGCCAGCAGTGACAGGGGCGCTGGCTACACCTTC.

The chain has TRBV28 and TRBJ1-2; possibly TRBD1 for D (6 bases). The germline CDR1 and CDR2 sequences are MDHEN and SYDVKM. Between the trimmed V and J ends, which lost 7 bases and 6 bases, there was a span of 15 bases. The CDR3 totals 13 residues. The CDR3 DNA reads as TGTGCCAGCACTGCACAGGGAAGGGATGGCTACACCTTC. Translated: CASTAQGRDGYTF.

The V call is TRBV12-5, the J call TRBJ2-1, with 12 positions matching TRBD2. V was clipped by 5 bases and J by 7 bases; unmatched bases: 3. This CDR3 has 14 amino acids. Germline-derived CDR1 and CDR2 are LGHNT and FRNRAP. CDR3 sequence reads: CASGLAGGPNEQFF. For the CDR3, the DNA is TGTGCTAGTGGTCTAGCGGGAGGGCCGAATGAGCAGTTCTTC.

This clone was counted a single time. The rearrangement joins TRBV4-2 to TRBJ2-2, with 7 nucleotides matching TRBD2. V was clipped by 1 base and J by 5 bases; unmatched bases: 7. This CDR3 region has 16 residues. Germline CDR1 and CDR2: LGHNA and YNFKEQ. This CDR3 reads CASSQGGLEGTGELFF. Written as DNA, the CDR3 is TGTGCCAGCAGCCAAGGAGGACTAGAGGGAACCGGGGAGCTGTTTTTT.

The chain combines TRBV5-1 with TRBJ2-2, with 15 bases lining up with TRBD2. V shed 4 bases, J shed 1 base, and the junction held 2 bases outside the gene matches. Germline CDR1 SGHRS, CDR2 YFSETQ. CDR3 size: 17 residues. The CDR3 nucleotides are TGCGCCAGCAGCCCGGGACTAGCGGGGGGGAACACCGGGGAGCTGTTTTTT. This codes for CASSPGLAGGNTGELFF.

This rearrangement joins TRBV28 to TRBJ1-1; D might be TRBD1 (6 bases). CDR3 length: 18 residues. Germline V gives CDR1 MDHEN, CDR2 SYDVKM. The V gene lost 7 bases and the J gene lost 0 bases, with 24 bases spanning the gap. Here the CDR3 DNA reads TGTGCCAGCACCCTCAGGGCAGGGGCCTCTTTCATGAACACTGAAGCTTTCTTT. Protein sequence: CASTLRAGASFMNTEAFF.

The genes are TRBV2 and TRBJ2-7; possible D gene TRBD1, 6 bases. The ends were cut back, 7 bases at V and 0 bases at J, with 13 bases in the middle. This CDR3 comprises 14 residues. The germline V gene has CDR1 SNHLY and CDR2 FYNNEI. The CDR3 DNA follows: TGTGCCAGCATTCGGACAGAGAGCTCCTACGAGCAGTACTTC. This codes for CASIRTESSYEQYF.

This clone was found once. The gene calls are TRBV6-5 and TRBJ1-1; 8 bases agree with TRBD1. V lost 4 bases to trimming and J lost 4 bases; unmatched junction nucleotides: 5. Germline CDR1 is MNHEY and CDR2 is SVGAGI. The CDR3 is 14 amino acids. CDR3 bases: TGTGCCAGCAGTTCGCAGGGGGCGCTCACTGAAGCTTTCTTT. It yields the protein CASSSQGALTEAFF.

J is TRBJ1-2 and V is TRBV5-4, with TRBD1 matching 9 bases. The CDR3 length is 15 residues. Germline V gene data show CDR1 as SGHNT and CDR2 as YYREEE (reference sequence). With 4 bases clipped from V and 6 bases from J, the junction kept 10 bases outside the gene matches. The CDR3 loop reads CASSPGDRARDGYTF. The CDR3 DNA reads as TGTGCCAGCAGCCCCGGGGACAGGGCGAGGGATGGCTACACCTTC.

The chain carries TRBV9 and TRBJ2-2; 7 bases fit TRBD2. This CDR3 has 13 residues. V dropped 4 bases and J dropped 4; count of bases not matched to a gene: 1. Germline V CDR1 and CDR2: SGDLS, YYNGEE. Here the CDR3 reads CASSRLATGELFF. CDR3 bases: TGTGCCAGCAGCAGACTAGCCACCGGGGAGCTGTTTTTT.

This CDR3 reads CASSYSPDQPQHF. CDR3 in DNA: TGTGCCAGCAGTTACTCCCCGGATCAGCCCCAGCATTTT. V usage is TRBV6-5 and J usage is TRBJ1-5, with no clear D. Trimming cost V 0 bases and J 5 bases, with 5 bases left between them. The length of the CDR3 is 13 residues. Germline V gene lookup returns CDR1 MNHEY and CDR2 SVGAGI.

The genes are TRBV5-1 and TRBJ2-1, with 11 nucleotides matching TRBD2. The CDR3 is 19 residues long. CDR1 and CDR2 from the germline V gene are SGHRS and YFSETQ. V lost 1 base to trimming and J lost 2 bases; unmatched junction nucleotides: 11. The CDR3 here is CASSLYPPGLAATYNEQFF. The CDR3 region has the DNA TGCGCCAGCAGCTTGTATCCCCCGGGACTAGCGGCTACCTACAATGAGCAGTTCTTC. Full variable domain (rest looked up from reference TRBV5-1 and TRBJ2-1): KAGVTQTPRYLIKTRGQQVTLSCSPISGHRSVSWYQQTPGQGLQFLFEYFSETQRNKGNFPGRFSGRQFSNSRSEMNVSTLELGDSALYLCASSLYPPGLAATYNEQFFGPGTRLTVL.

The rearrangement uses TRBV19 and TRBJ1-2; 9 bases are a match to TRBD1. Germline V gene sequence: CDR1 LNHDA, CDR2 SQIVND (reference sequence). This CDR3 is 14 amino acids long. After removal of 5 bases from V and 7 bases from J, the junction contained 8 bases not matched to a gene. CDR3 residues: CASSDWTGVVGYTF. CDR3 nucleotide sequence: TGTGCCAGTAGTGACTGGACAGGGGTGGTTGGCTACACCTTC. Using reference TRBV19 and TRBJ1-2 for the parts outside the CDR3, the full variable domain is DGGITQSPKYLFRKEGQNVTLSCEQNLNHDAMYWYRQDPGQGLRLIYYSQIVNDFQKGDIAEGYSVSREKKESFPLTVTSAQKNPTAFYLCASSDWTGVVGYTFGSGTRLTVV.

This rearrangement joins TRBV7-2 to TRBJ2-7, with D maybe TRBD2 (5 bases). The V end lost 1 base, the J end lost 6 bases, and 7 bases lay between the germline ends. Germline values: CDR1 SGHTA, CDR2 FQGNSA. The CDR3 contains 12 residues. The CDR3, as DNA: TGTGCCAGCAGCTTAGACGGAGGCGAGCAGTACTTC. Translation gives CASSLDGGEQYF.

CDR3 sequence (DNA): TGTGCCAGCAGCTTCCACTGGACATTTTTTACCTACGAGCAGTACTTC. Its protein is CASSFHWTFFTYEQYF. V and J are TRBV7-3 and TRBJ2-7; maybe TRBD1 (5 bases). The V gene's germline CDR1 is SGHTA and CDR2 FQGTGA. The CDR3 is 16 residues long. V dropped 3 bases and J dropped 2 bases, with 17 bases sitting between them. The full variable domain, rest sourced from reference TRBV7-3 and TRBJ2-7, is GAGVSQTPSNKVTEKGKYVELRCDPISGHTALYWYRQSLGQGPEFLIYFQGTGAADDSGLPNDRFFAVRPEGSVSTLKIQRTERGDSAVYLCASSFHWTFFTYEQYFGPGTRLTVT.

The chain uses TRBV19 and TRBJ1-6; TRBD1 matches at 7 bases. The CDR3 is 17 amino acids. J lost 2 bases, V lost 5 bases, and 9 bases had no gene match. Germline CDR1 and CDR2: LNHDA and SQIVND (reference sequence). As DNA, the CDR3 is TGTGCCAGTAGTCCTACGACAGGGAACCCCTATAATTCACCCCTCCACTTT. Translation: CASSPTTGNPYNSPLHF.